This T cell receptor beta chain was retrieved from a study of post-analysis software for immune sequencing data (dated by TCRdb to the mid-2010s). The study in broad terms: Recorded disease courses included relapsing-remitting, secondary progressive and progressive-relapsing multiple sclerosis, with some patients lacking subtype annotation. The multiple sclerosis patient repertoires were compared with more than 9 previously published healthy control repertoires from donors aged roughly 6 to 25 years. A subset of samples was prepared in parallel using single-end sample barcoding, then pooled and co-amplified after Illumina adapter ligation.

To demonstrate the VDJtools post-analysis software, the study profiled TCR beta repertoires from the peripheral blood of about 13 young patients with multiple sclerosis. The multiple sclerosis patients were children and adolescents between roughly 6 and 17 years of age. Regarding this clonotype: The antigen this receptor binds is unknown. No much larger clonotype is one base removed from it; base qualities were not supplied.

General study outcomes and caveats: Multiple sclerosis patients had significantly lower normalized Chao1 diversity than controls, a result that suggests substantial peripheral T-cell clonal expansion. The control group was slightly older than the multiple sclerosis patient group. Direct clustering with F measure showed strong co-clustering of samples prepared in the same batch, prompting a batch-effect correction.

Libraries came from PCR. The instrument given in TCRdb is Illumina HiSeq 2500. To reduce PCR and sequencing biases, unique molecular identifiers were incorporated into the TCR beta cDNA libraries. About 500,000 cDNA molecules were obtained for every 1 to 10 million input T cells, so each molecule roughly corresponded to one T cell. Patient libraries were prepared and sequenced with the same protocol used for the earlier healthy control dataset. Samples belonging to the same batch were prepared together, multiplexed and sequenced on a shared HiSeq lane. In the paper's pipeline: MIGEC was used to process the raw barcoded reads, and molecular identifier groups with only a single read were discarded before consensus assembly and CDR3 extraction. VDJtools was used for post-analysis of the clonotype tables, and diversity was normalized by down-sampling every dataset to the size of the smallest sample. Repertoire overlap clustering matched CDR3 amino acid but not nucleotide sequences to correct batch-related cross-sample contamination. In-frame beta chains were kept once TCRdb had trimmed the public reads at Q25 with fastp and called clones with MiXCR. Rows with a matching CDR3 protein are joined into one entry that keeps the most common DNA and genes. V and J calls and clone size were set by TCRdb, not the authors. Counted in this sample were fewer than 850,000 distinct CDR3 sequences; around 27% of them appeared once. Under 0.7% of the sample is held by the ten biggest clonotypes.

The TCR was taken from a girl aged 5-17 years with multiple sclerosis. The sample was blood.

The CDR3 is CSARDFGGEGVKETQYF. The nucleotide sequence reads TGCAGTGCTAGAGACTTCGGGGGGGAGGGGGTGAAAGAGACCCAGTACTTC. The sequence joins TRBV20-1 to TRBJ2-5; 8 bases in the middle match TRBD2. The germline V gene encodes CDR1 DFQATT and CDR2 SNEGSKA (reference sequence). From its cysteine to its phenylalanine, the CDR3 spans 17 amino acids. Only the CDR3 DNA is retained, 51 bases long and in frame from the first base. After removal of 0 bases from V and 3 bases from J, the junction retains 12 bases not matched to a gene.